A single sample is the source of the 29 T cell receptor beta chains below, sequenced in a study of cytomegalovirus exposure and HLA in healthy donors. Primers included in the PCR were 60 Vbeta and 13 Jbeta primers. Libraries were prepared by immunoSEQ multiplex PCR; TCRdb keeps only in-frame clonotypes and omits some of them. The sample lists 200,000 or so clones, roughly 84% occurring once. The sample consisted of PBMCs. The source is a girl under three years old in good health and CMV-seronegative.

The table lists this clone with a few counts. This chain uses TRBV19 with TRBJ2-7, with unresolved D. From germline, CDR1 is LNHDA and CDR2 SQIVND (reference sequence). The CDR3 spans 14 residues. The ends were cut back, 5 bases at V and 3 bases at J, with 14 bases in the middle. The CDR3 reads CASSPQPENYEQYF. The DNA of the CDR3 is TGTGCCAGTAGTCCACAACCGGAGAACTACGAGCAGTACTTC.

The chain carries TRBV11-1 and TRBJ1-1; TRBD1 is a possible D gene (6 bases). CDR1 is SGHAT, CDR2 FQDESV, per germline (reference sequence). V lost 8 bases and J 5 bases, leaving 18 bases between the germline ends. The CDR3 has 14 amino acids. CDR3 DNA: TGTGCCAGCGCTCCGGGGAGGGGGAAGACTGAAGCTTTCTTT. Protein product: CASAPGRGKTEAFF.

This clone came up a few times. The V and J genes are TRBV4-2 and TRBJ1-1; D possibly corresponds to TRBD1 (6 bases). Trimming took off 3 bases at V and 7 bases at J, with 15 bases between the two ends. This CDR3 is 14 amino acids long. Germline loops: CDR1 LGHNA, CDR2 YNFKEQ. CDR3 loop: CASSQEAGTFEAFF. CDR3 nucleotides: TGTGCCAGCAGCCAGGAGGCCGGGACATTTGAAGCTTTCTTT.

Comments on this clone: Other nucleotide sequences from this sample produce the same CDR3. The chain combines TRBV5-8 with TRBJ1-4, with 7 bases identical to TRBD1. With 6 bases clipped from V and 0 bases from J, the junction kept 2 bases outside the gene matches. Germline V gene data show CDR1 as SGHTS and CDR2 as YDEGEE. The CDR3 has 14 amino acids. For the CDR3, the DNA is TGTGCCAGCAACACAGGGGCAACTAATGAAAAACTGTTTTTT. Encoded protein: CASNTGATNEKLFF.

V usage is TRBV7-9 and J usage is TRBJ2-1; 8 nucleotides agree with TRBD2. CDR3 length: 14 amino acids. With 4 bases clipped from V and 8 bases from J, the junction kept 7 bases outside the gene matches. The germline V gene encodes CDR1 SEHNR and CDR2 FQNEAQ (reference sequence). CDR3 sequence: CASSSGLAPDEQFF. CDR3 nucleotide sequence: TGTGCCAGCAGCTCCGGACTAGCCCCCGATGAGCAGTTCTTC. The full variable domain, its missing parts supplied by reference TRBV7-9 and TRBJ2-1, is DTGVSQNPRHKITKRGQNVTFRCDPISEHNRLYWYRQTLGQGPEFLTYFQNEAQLEKSRLLSDRFSAERPKGSFSTLEIQRTEQGDSAMYLCASSSGLAPDEQFFGPGTRLTVL.

The chain is built from TRBV21-1 and TRBJ2-5; the listed D gene, TRBD2, was not tested against the DNA. TRBV21-1 is shown as a pseudogene. The CDR3 consists of 20 residues. CDR3 in amino acids: CASSKGAGGSKGGYQETQYF. The DNA of the CDR3 is TGTGCCAGCAGCAAAGGAGCGGGGGGATCTAAAGGCGGCTACCAAGAGACCCAGTACTTC.

The table lists this clone with a few counts. The rearrangement uses TRBV11-2 and TRBJ1-5; D is possibly TRBD1 (6 bases). With 1 base removed from V and 4 bases from J, the gap between germline ends came to 8 bases. The CDR3 is 14 amino acids. Germline CDR1 reads SGHAT; CDR2 reads FQNNGV. The CDR3 loop reads CASSLGTGNQPQHF. The CDR3 nucleotides read TGTGCCAGCAGCTTAGGAACAGGGAATCAGCCCCAGCATTTT.

The rearrangement uses TRBV18 and TRBJ1-4; possible D gene TRBD1, 6 bases. Germline lookup yields CDR1 KGHSH and CDR2 LQKENI. Trimming removed 2 bases at V and 10 bases at J, with 17 bases between. The CDR3 has 15 amino acids. The chain's CDR3 is CASSPGAGAFGKLFF. DNA for the CDR3: TGTGCCAGCTCACCAGGGGCAGGGGCCTTTGGAAAACTGTTTTTT.

The J gene is TRBJ2-3, the V gene TRBV9; the D gene is possibly TRBD1 (5 bases). CDR1 SGDLS and CDR2 YYNGEE come from the germline V gene. V lost 0 bases and J 2 bases, leaving 7 bases between the germline ends. The CDR3 spans 14 residues. The CDR3 reads CASSVGTNTDTQYF. The CDR3 DNA is TGTGCCAGCAGCGTAGGGACAAACACAGATACGCAGTATTTT.

The rearrangement links TRBV6-1 to TRBJ2-7, with 8 positions matching TRBD2. The CDR3 length is 15 residues. The germline CDR1 and CDR2 sequences are MNHNS and SASEGT. V lost 6 bases to trimming and J lost 4 bases; unmatched junction nucleotides: 11. The chain's CDR3 is CASRPITGLDYEQYF. CDR3 DNA sequence: TGTGCCAGCAGACCGATTACGGGACTAGATTACGAGCAGTACTTC.

The CDR3 spells CASSSEILVGETQYF. The CDR3 DNA reads as TGTGCCAGCAGCTCAGAAATACTAGTAGGAGAGACCCAGTACTTC. The chain carries TRBV7-8 and TRBJ2-5; the D gene is possibly TRBD2 (5 bases). This CDR3 has 15 residues. Germline CDR1 is SGHVS and CDR2 is FQNEAQ. V dropped 4 bases and J dropped 4 bases, with 16 bases sitting between them.

With respect to this clone: One junction end does not reproduce the germline sequence, and a read error may be involved. The rearrangement joins TRBV11-3 to TRBJ2-3; 9 bases map to TRBD2. Per the germline V gene, CDR1 is SGHNT and CDR2 is YENEEA. This CDR3 spans 19 amino acids. The CDR3: CASSLELTSGLTSTDTQYF. The CDR3 nucleotides are TGTGCCAGCAGCCTAGAATTAACTAGCGGGTTAACTAGCACAGATACGCAGTATTTT. The full variable domain, its missing parts supplied by reference TRBV11-3 and TRBJ2-3, is EAGVVQSPRYKIIEKKQPVAFWCNPISGHNTLYWYLQNLGQGPELLIRYENEEAVDDSQLPKDRFSAERLKGVDSTLKIQPAELGDSAVYLCASSLELTSGLTSTDTQYFGPGTRLTVL.

The chain carries TRBV6-5 and TRBJ2-7; D might be TRBD2 (5 bases). The V end lost 3 bases, the J end lost 6 bases, and 12 bases lay between the germline ends. Germline lookup yields CDR1 MNHEY and CDR2 SVGAGI. The CDR3 has 13 residues. The CDR3 DNA reads TGTGCCAGCAGTTATGCTTGGAGCGGCGAGCAGTACTTC. Amino acids: CASSYAWSGEQYF.

The chain recombines TRBV7-9 with TRBJ1-1; D gene unclear. Trimming pared 4 bases from V and 5 bases from J, leaving 11 bases between. CDR1 SEHNR and CDR2 FQNEAQ come from the germline V gene (reference sequence). The CDR3 sequence is 13 residues long. CDR3 DNA: TGTGCCAGCAGCTCCACAGAATATACTGAAGCTTTCTTT. Protein product: CASSSTEYTEAFF.

The chain couples TRBV6-5 to TRBJ2-1; 11 bases line up with TRBD2. In germline, CDR1 is MNHEY, CDR2 SVGAGI. J was trimmed by 8 bases and V by 6 bases; bases with no gene match: 6. The CDR3 length is 14 residues. In nucleotides, the CDR3 is TGTGCCAGCAGCCGCACTAGCGGGAGCGATGAGCAGTTCTTC. It is translated as CASSRTSGSDEQFF.

The chain uses TRBV7-2 and TRBJ1-2, with D possibly being TRBD1 (5 bases). V was trimmed by 0 bases and J by 7 bases, leaving 9 bases between them. CDR3 length equals 13 residues. The germline CDR1 and CDR2 sequences are SGHTA and FQGNSA. CDR3 DNA: TGTGCCAGCAGCTTAGCGGAGGGGACTGGCTACACCTTC. It encodes CASSLAEGTGYTF.

The chain combines TRBV7-8 with TRBJ2-4; weak D call: TRBD2 (6 bases). The V and J ends lost 1 base and 0 bases respectively, with 10 bases between them. The CDR3 has 16 residues. CDR1 is SGHVS, CDR2 FQNEAQ, per germline. CDR3 coding DNA: TGTGCCAGCAGCTTAGGCGGGGCGGGAGCCAAAAACATTCAGTACTTC. Translation: CASSLGGAGAKNIQYF.

This chain joins TRBV5-5 and TRBJ1-5; 7 bases agree with TRBD1. The V gene's germline CDR1 is SGHKS and CDR2 YYEKEE (reference sequence). The length of the CDR3 is 16 residues. V was pared by 0 bases and J by 2 bases, with 5 bases of the junction left unmatched. The CDR3 loop is CASSLGTGVGNQPQHF. CDR3 DNA sequence: TGTGCCAGCAGCTTGGGAACAGGGGTTGGCAATCAGCCCCAGCATTTT.

The V call is TRBV9, the J call TRBJ2-1; a weak D match, TRBD2 (6 bases). From germline, CDR1 is SGDLS and CDR2 YYNGEE. The CDR3 totals 15 residues. Trimming pared 2 bases from V and 8 bases from J, leaving 17 bases between. The CDR3 region is CASSVGGKTVDEQFF. CDR3 nucleotides: TGTGCCAGCAGCGTTGGAGGGAAGACAGTGGATGAGCAGTTCTTC.

The chain links TRBV5-6 to TRBJ1-2; 7 nucleotides align to TRBD1. The CDR3 spans 14 residues. Germline trimming cut 1 base from V and 4 bases from J; bases unmatched to any gene: 4. The V gene's germline CDR1 is SGHDT and CDR2 YYEEEE. The DNA for the CDR3 is TGTGCCAGCAGCTTGCAAGGGGGCATCTATGGCTACACCTTC. Its translation is CASSLQGGIYGYTF.

This clone has more than one count but fewer than ten. The chain links TRBV7-3 to TRBJ2-1, with a possible D match to TRBD1 (6 bases). In germline, CDR1 is SGHTA, CDR2 FQGTGA. V gave up 5 bases and J gave up 8 bases, with 13 bases separating them. The CDR3 has 13 amino acids. The CDR3 region is CASSARYRDEQFF. The CDR3 nucleotides read TGTGCCAGCAGCGCCCGCTACAGGGATGAGCAGTTCTTC.

The CDR3 DNA sequence: TGCAGCGTTGAAGACGCTTGGGACTTAGTGGCGGCCGAGCAGTACTTC. It specifies CSVEDAWDLVAAEQYF. The chain carries TRBV29-1 and TRBJ2-7, with D possibly TRBD2 on 6 matching bases. The CDR3 sequence is 16 residues long. Per germline, CDR1 SQVTM and CDR2 ANQGSEA. V lost 0 bases and J 6 bases, leaving 21 bases between the germline ends.

V usage is TRBV27 and J usage is TRBJ1-2; 9 bases align to TRBD1. The V gene end was trimmed by 6 bases and the J gene end by 3 bases; junction bases not matched to a gene: 5. This CDR3 is 14 amino acids long. In germline, CDR1 is MNHEY, CDR2 SMNVEV (reference sequence). CDR3 region: CASRKTGGDYGYTF. The CDR3 DNA sequence: TGTGCCAGCAGGAAGACAGGGGGGGACTATGGCTACACCTTC.

The rearrangement joins TRBV13 to TRBJ2-7; 9 bases are a match to TRBD2. V dropped 0 bases and J dropped 6; count of bases not matched to a gene: 6. The CDR3 is 15 residues long. Looked up from germline, CDR1 is PRHDT and CDR2 is FYEKMQ (reference sequence). The DNA for the CDR3 is TGTGCCAGCAGCTTAGGCTCTAGCGGGGCGGCCGAGCAGTACTTC. Amino acids: CASSLGSSGAAEQYF.

The CDR3: CASSDPVSNQPQHF. CDR3 DNA sequence: TGTGCCAGCAGTGATCCGGTCTCCAATCAGCCCCAGCATTTT. The chain recombines TRBV6-1 with TRBJ1-5, with no clear D. This CDR3 contains 14 residues. CDR1 and CDR2 (germline): MNHNS, SASEGT. Trimming stripped 3 bases from V and 3 bases from J, with 9 bases between.

This chain connects TRBV2 to TRBJ2-6; 7 positions match TRBD2. Per the germline V gene, CDR1 is SNHLY and CDR2 is FYNNEI. V lost 6 bases, J lost 1 base, and 9 bases stayed unmatched. The CDR3 consists of 17 residues. CDR3 residues: CASSPTLGGSGANVLTF. CDR3 nucleotides: TGTGCCAGCAGCCCTACTCTGGGGGGGTCTGGGGCCAACGTCCTGACTTTC.

The CDR3 coding sequence is TGTGCCAGCAGCACAGGGACAGGGTGGAGCTACGAGCAGTACTTC. As protein: CASSTGTGWSYEQYF. This chain uses TRBV11-2 with TRBJ2-7; 9 nucleotides agree with TRBD1. Germline V gives CDR1 SGHAT, CDR2 FQNNGV. The CDR3 has 15 residues. J was trimmed by 3 bases and V by 5 bases; bases with no gene match: 8.

V is TRBV19 and J is TRBJ1-4, with 7 bases aligning to TRBD1. This CDR3 spans 13 amino acids. Unmatched junction bases numbered 5, after V lost 7 bases and J lost 6 bases. The germline gives CDR1 LNHDA, CDR2 SQIVND (reference sequence). As DNA, the CDR3 is TGTGCCAGTAATCCCACAGGGGATGAAAAACTGTTTTTT. This sequence encodes CASNPTGDEKLFF.

Only a few counts were recorded for this clone. The chain is built from TRBV11-2 and TRBJ2-2; 7 bases are shared with TRBD2. The V segment lost 2 bases and the J segment 4 bases; nucleotides outside the gene matches: 7. This CDR3 contains 16 residues. Germline values: CDR1 SGHAT, CDR2 FQNNGV. CDR3 in DNA: TGTGCCAGCAGCTTATTGCTAGCGGCTACCACCGGGGAGCTGTTTTTT. It translates to CASSLLLAATTGELFF.